This T cell receptor (beta chain) was sequenced in a study of T-cell memory formation after mild COVID-19. V dropped 0 bases and J dropped 15 bases, with 30 bases sitting between them. Germline loops: CDR1 SGHTA, CDR2 FQGTGA. The length of the CDR3 is 18 residues. Findings and limits, study-wide: Some clones that responded turned up in pre-infection memory, which suggests that cross-reactive memory joined in.

MiXCR, run by TCRdb on the 5' RACE reads, gives a single entry per CDR3 protein. This sample yields a few hundred thousand distinct CDR3 sequences, of which approximately 21% are seen a single time; approximately 13% belongs to the top ten. A word on this clonotype: The antigen is not known.

V usage is TRBV7-3 and J usage is TRBJ2-4; D is uncertain. The clonotype originates from an adult woman who had mild COVID-19 (a few samples of this study predate the infection). Cell type and time point are not known. The source material was PBMCs or a T cell subset sorted from them (not recorded which). CDR3 region: CASSLTCVRLDAPLVRYF. In DNA, the CDR3 is TGTGCCAGCAGCTTAACTTGCGTTAGATTGGACGCCCCGTTGGTGAGGTACTTC.